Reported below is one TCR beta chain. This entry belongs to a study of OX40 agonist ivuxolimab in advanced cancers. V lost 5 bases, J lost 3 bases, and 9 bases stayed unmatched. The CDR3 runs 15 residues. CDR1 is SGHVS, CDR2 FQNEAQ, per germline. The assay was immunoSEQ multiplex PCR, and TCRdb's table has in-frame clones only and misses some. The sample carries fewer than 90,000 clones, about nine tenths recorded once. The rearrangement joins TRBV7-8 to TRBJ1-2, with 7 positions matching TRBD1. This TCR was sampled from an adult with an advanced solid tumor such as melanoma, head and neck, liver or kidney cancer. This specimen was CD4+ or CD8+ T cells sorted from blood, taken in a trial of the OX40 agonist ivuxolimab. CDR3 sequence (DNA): TGTGCCAGCAGCCCGGGCGGGACAGTCGACTATGGCTACACCTTC. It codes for CASSPGGTVDYGYTF.